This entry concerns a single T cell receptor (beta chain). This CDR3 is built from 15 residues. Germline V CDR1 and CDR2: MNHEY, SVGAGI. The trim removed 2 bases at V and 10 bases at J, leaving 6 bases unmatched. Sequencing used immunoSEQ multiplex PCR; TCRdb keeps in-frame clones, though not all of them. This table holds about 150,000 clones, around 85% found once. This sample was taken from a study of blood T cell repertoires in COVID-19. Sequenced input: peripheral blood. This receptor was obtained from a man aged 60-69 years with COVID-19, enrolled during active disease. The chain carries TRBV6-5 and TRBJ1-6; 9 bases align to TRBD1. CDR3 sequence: CASSYIGTGPSPLHF. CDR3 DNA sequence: TGTGCCAGCAGTTACATAGGGACAGGGCCCTCACCCCTCCACTTT.